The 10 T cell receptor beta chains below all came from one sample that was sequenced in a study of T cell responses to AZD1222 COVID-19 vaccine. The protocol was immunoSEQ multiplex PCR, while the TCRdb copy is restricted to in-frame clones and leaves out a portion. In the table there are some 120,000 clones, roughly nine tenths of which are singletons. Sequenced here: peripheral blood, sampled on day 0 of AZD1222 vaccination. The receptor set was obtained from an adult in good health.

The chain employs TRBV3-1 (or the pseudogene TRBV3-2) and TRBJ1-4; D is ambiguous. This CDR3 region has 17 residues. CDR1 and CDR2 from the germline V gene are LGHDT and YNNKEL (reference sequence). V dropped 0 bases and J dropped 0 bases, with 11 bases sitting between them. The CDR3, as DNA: TGTGCCAGCAGCCAAGATCCTCAGACCGCAACTAATGAAAAACTGTTTTTT. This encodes CASSQDPQTATNEKLFF.

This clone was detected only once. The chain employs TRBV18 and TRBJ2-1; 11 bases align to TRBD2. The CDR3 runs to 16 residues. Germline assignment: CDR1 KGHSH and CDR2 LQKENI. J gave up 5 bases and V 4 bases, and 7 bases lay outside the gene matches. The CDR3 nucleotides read TGTGCCAGCTCACTCGGAATAGCGGGAGGGAACAATGAGCAGTTCTTC. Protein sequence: CASSLGIAGGNNEQFF.

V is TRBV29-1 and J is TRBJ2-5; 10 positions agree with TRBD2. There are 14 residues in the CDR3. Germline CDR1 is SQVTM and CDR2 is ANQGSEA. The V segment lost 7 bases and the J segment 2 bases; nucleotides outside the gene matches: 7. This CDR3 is CSATHSGRQETQYF. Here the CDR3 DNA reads TGCAGCGCCACCCATAGCGGGAGGCAAGAGACCCAGTACTTC.

CDR3 residues: CASTRLQGLRGNTIYF. The CDR3 nucleotides read TGTGCCAGCACCAGACTACAGGGCCTGCGCGGAAACACCATATATTTT. The J gene is TRBJ1-3, the V gene TRBV6-6, with TRBD1 as a possible D gene (6 bases). V lost 7 bases, J lost 4 bases, and 20 bases lay in between. Germline assignment: CDR1 MNHNY and CDR2 SVGAGI (reference sequence). CDR3 length equals 16 residues.

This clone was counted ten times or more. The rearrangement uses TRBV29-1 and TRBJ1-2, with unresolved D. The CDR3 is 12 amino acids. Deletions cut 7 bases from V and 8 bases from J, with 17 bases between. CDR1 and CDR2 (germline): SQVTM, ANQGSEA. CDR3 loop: CSAYGDPWGYTF. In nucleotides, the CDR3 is TGCAGCGCCTACGGGGATCCCTGGGGCTACACCTTC.

The CDR3 region is CASSPGTGAVNEKLFF. The CDR3 coding sequence is TGTGCCAGCAGTCCCGGGACAGGGGCCGTTAATGAAAAACTGTTTTTT. V gene TRBV5-5 combines with J gene TRBJ1-4; 10 positions match TRBD1. This CDR3 contains 16 residues. From germline, CDR1 is SGHKS and CDR2 YYEKEE (reference sequence). V shed 5 bases, J shed 4 bases, and the junction held 8 bases outside the gene matches.

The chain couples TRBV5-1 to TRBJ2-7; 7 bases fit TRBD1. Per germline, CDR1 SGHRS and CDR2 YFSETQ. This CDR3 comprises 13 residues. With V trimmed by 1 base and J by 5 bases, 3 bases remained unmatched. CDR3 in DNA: TGCGCCAGCAGCTTGCCGCAGGGGGACGAGCAGTACTTC. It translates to CASSLPQGDEQYF. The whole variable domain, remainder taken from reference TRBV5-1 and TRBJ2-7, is KAGVTQTPRYLIKTRGQQVTLSCSPISGHRSVSWYQQTPGQGLQFLFEYFSETQRNKGNFPGRFSGRQFSNSRSEMNVSTLELGDSALYLCASSLPQGDEQYFGPGTRLTVT.

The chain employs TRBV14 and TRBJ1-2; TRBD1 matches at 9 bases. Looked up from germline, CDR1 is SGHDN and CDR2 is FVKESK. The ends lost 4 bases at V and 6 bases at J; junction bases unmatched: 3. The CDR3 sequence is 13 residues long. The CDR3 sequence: CASSPRTGDGYTF. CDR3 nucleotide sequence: TGTGCCAGCAGCCCGCGGACAGGGGATGGCTACACCTTC.

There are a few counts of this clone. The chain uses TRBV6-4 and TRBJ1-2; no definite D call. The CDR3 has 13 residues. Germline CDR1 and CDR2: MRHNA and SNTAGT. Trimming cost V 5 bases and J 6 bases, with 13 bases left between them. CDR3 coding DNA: TGTGCCAGCAGTCCTTCGGGGTTAGATGGCTACACCTTC. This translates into CASSPSGLDGYTF.

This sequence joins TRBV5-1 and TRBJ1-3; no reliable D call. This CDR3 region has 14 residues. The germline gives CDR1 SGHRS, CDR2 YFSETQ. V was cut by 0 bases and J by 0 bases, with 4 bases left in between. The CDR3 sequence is CASSLGGSGNTIYF. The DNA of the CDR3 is TGCGCCAGCAGCTTGGGTGGCTCTGGAAACACCATATATTTT.